This TCR beta chain was recorded in a study of technical replicates of blood from a few donors. The CDR3 has 14 residues. The V gene's germline CDR1 is SGHRS and CDR2 YFSETQ. V lost 4 bases and J 8 bases, leaving 16 bases between the germline ends. Profiled with immunoSEQ multiplex PCR; TCRdb holds only in-frame clones, not every one. The data show approximately 80,000 clones, 89% seen once. The V call is TRBV5-1, the J call TRBJ1-5; the D gene is possibly TRBD1 (5 bases). The sample comprised T cells isolated from PBMCs. The TCR sequence derives from a human donor in good health. The CDR3 DNA sequence: TGCGCCAGCAGCGAGGGACTCGGGAACGAGCCCCAGCATTTT. It translates to CASSEGLGNEPQHF.